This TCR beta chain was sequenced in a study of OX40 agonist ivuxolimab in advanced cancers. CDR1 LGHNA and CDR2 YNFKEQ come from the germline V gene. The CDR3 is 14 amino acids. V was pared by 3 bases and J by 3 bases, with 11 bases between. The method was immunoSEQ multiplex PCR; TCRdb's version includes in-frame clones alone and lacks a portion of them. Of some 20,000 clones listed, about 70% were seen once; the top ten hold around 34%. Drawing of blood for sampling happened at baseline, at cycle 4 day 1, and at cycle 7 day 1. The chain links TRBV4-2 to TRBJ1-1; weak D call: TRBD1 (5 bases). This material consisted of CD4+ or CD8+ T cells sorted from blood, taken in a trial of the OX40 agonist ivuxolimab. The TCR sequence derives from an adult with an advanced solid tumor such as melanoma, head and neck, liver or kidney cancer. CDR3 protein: CASSQVDTDTEAFF. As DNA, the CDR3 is TGTGCCAGCAGCCAGGTGGACACGGACACTGAAGCTTTCTTT.